This TCR beta chain was identified in a study of blood T cell repertoires in COVID-19. Looking at the study overall: The United States, Italy and Spain provided the acute and convalescent COVID-19 samples.

The V and J ends lost 8 bases and 4 bases respectively, with 12 bases between them. This CDR3 has 13 residues. In the study's own analysis: Amplifying reference gene primers gave estimates of nucleated cell counts. Profiling relied on immunoSEQ multiplex PCR, and the TCRdb table lists in-frame clones only, not all of them. That table gives V, J and clone size, and the DNA gave D and trimming. In the table there are fewer than 70,000 clones, roughly 91% of which are singletons. V usage is TRBV12-3 or TRBV12-4 and J usage is TRBJ1-5; D gene unclear. Sequenced input: peripheral blood. This TCR came from a man aged 45-65 years with active COVID-19. The CDR3 nucleotides read TGTGCCAGCGTCGGGCAGCGGAATCAGCCCCAGCATTTT. Protein product: CASVGQRNQPQHF.